This T cell receptor beta chain was sequenced during a study of quantifying T cell responses using KT2 cells. The overall study: TCR alpha and beta constant-region primers primed reverse transcription of RNA. The second PCR ran as a qPCR until a predetermined fluorescence threshold was reached.

General study results and limits: KT2 sequences were detected down to about one KT2 cell per 100,000 PBMC. Counts of KT2 alpha and beta sequences rose linearly with the number of KT2 cells added.

KT2, a clone with a known TCR, was spiked into unfractionated PBMC. This clonotype came up a few times. The antigen is not known. The cDNA 3' end received a ligated oligonucleotide with a UMI. An equimolar mix of RC1.1 and RC1.2 primed the beta chain across TRBC1 and TRBC2. Using its own MiXCR run on the UMI-ligation and nested PCR reads, TCRdb lists one record per CDR3 protein. Seen here are around 50,000 distinct CDR3 sequences, approximately 10% observed once, and the top ten hold 8% to 13%. Looked up from germline, CDR1 is SEHNR and CDR2 is FQNEAQ (reference sequence). There are 19 residues in the CDR3. V dropped 1 base and J dropped 0 bases, with 19 bases sitting between them.

This TCR was sampled from a human donor. The V call is TRBV7-9, the J call TRBJ2-4; TRBD2 might be the D (6 bases). Sequences were obtained from PBMCs spiked with cells of the T cell clone KT2. In DNA form, the CDR3 reads TGTGCCAGCAGCTTAGTGCCTAGGCGGGATAGCGTAGCCAAAAACATTCAGTACTTC. The encoded protein is CASSLVPRRDSVAKNIQYF.